This T cell receptor (beta chain) was sequenced in a study of T cell responses to AZD1222 COVID-19 vaccine. Notes on the study in general: The donors showed a predominance of white British ancestry and of females, with possible underestimation of clonal diversity. Repertoire sampling occurred only after the peak T cell response.

About this clone itself: No antigen is known for it.

Using immunoSEQ multiplex PCR, the repertoire was profiled, and TCRdb retains in-frame clones only, with some absent. This sample has 200,000 to 300,000 clones, with over 90% found just once. CDR1 SGDLS and CDR2 YYNGEE come from the germline V gene. V gave up 1 base and J gave up 10 bases, with 12 bases separating them. CDR3 size: 13 residues. Sequences were derived from peripheral blood, sampled on day 0 of AZD1222 vaccination. This clonotype was sampled from an adult in good health. J is TRBJ2-1 and V is TRBV9; a possible D gene is TRBD2 (6 bases). The CDR3 here is CASSVRVGGEQFF. The CDR3 nucleotides are TGTGCCAGCAGCGTAAGGGTAGGAGGGGAGCAGTTCTTC.